One sample yielded the 14 T cell receptor beta chains listed below, sequenced in a study of shared clonotypes between healthy human individuals. The protocol was immunoSEQ multiplex PCR, while the TCRdb copy is restricted to in-frame clones and leaves out a portion. The sample lists 2 million to 2.5 million clones; 93% were seen once. The sample comprised naive CD4+ T cells from PBMCs. Subset: CD45RA+ positively selected. These receptors originate from a man aged 18 to 30 in good health. Some clones in this sample may be carry-over from other donors' samples.

The rearrangement links TRBV9 to TRBJ1-5; no reliable D call. The V end was cut by 2 bases, the J end by 1 base, with 7 bases between. Germline CDR1 is SGDLS and CDR2 is YYNGEE. This CDR3 is built from 14 residues. The CDR3 spells CASSVADSNQPQHF. In DNA form, the CDR3 reads TGTGCCAGCAGCGTGGCAGACAGCAATCAGCCCCAGCATTTT.

This clone was seen just once. The J gene is TRBJ2-1, the V gene TRBV5-4; the D is unclear. CDR1 SGHNT and CDR2 YYREEE come from the germline V gene (reference sequence). The V gene lost 0 bases and the J gene lost 2 bases, with 9 bases spanning the gap. This CDR3 is 15 amino acids long. CDR3 bases: TGTGCCAGCAGCTTGGACCCTCCAGCCTACAATGAGCAGTTCTTC. This translates into CASSLDPPAYNEQFF.

V usage is TRBV9 and J usage is TRBJ1-1; no reliable D call. The CDR3 loop spans 19 amino acids. The germline V and J ends were trimmed by 5 bases and 2 bases, with 28 bases remaining between them. Germline V CDR1 and CDR2: SGDLS, YYNGEE. The DNA for the CDR3 is TGTGCCAGCAGTTCTACCATGGGCGGCGCCATGGTTGGAAACACTGAAGCTTTCTTT. Translating gives CASSSTMGGAMVGNTEAFF.

V and J are TRBV30 and TRBJ2-1; 7 nucleotides match TRBD2. Trimming removed 1 base from V and 9 bases from J; junction bases left unmatched: 6. This CDR3 contains 13 residues. Germline V gene data show CDR1 as GTSNPN and CDR2 as SVGIG (reference sequence). In nucleotides, the CDR3 is TGTGCCTGGAGTGCCCCTAGCGGAATTGAGCAGTTCTTC. The encoded protein is CAWSAPSGIEQFF.

The V call is TRBV18, the J call TRBJ2-1; 7 bases match TRBD1. Germline CDR1 KGHSH, CDR2 LQKENI. V shed 3 bases and J 5 bases; nucleotides not matched to a gene: 4. The CDR3 consists of 14 residues. CDR3 nucleotides: TGTGCCAGCTCACCTCAGACAGGGAACAATGAGCAGTTCTTC. Residues: CASSPQTGNNEQFF.

The gene calls are TRBV6-1 and TRBJ1-4; tentatively, D is TRBD1 (6 bases). Germline CDR1 is MNHNS and CDR2 is SASEGT. The CDR3 sequence is 16 residues long. Trimming removed 1 base from V and 4 bases from J, with 13 bases in between. The DNA for the CDR3 is TGTGCCAGCAGTGAAGGACAGGCGAGGGGTAATGAAAAACTGTTTTTT. Its protein is CASSEGQARGNEKLFF.

V is TRBV2 and J is TRBJ2-3, with D perhaps given as TRBD1 or TRBD2 (5 bases each). The CDR3 covers 14 residues. Trimming removed 8 bases from V and 1 base from J, with 13 bases in between. Germline CDR1 and CDR2: SNHLY and FYNNEI. The CDR3 bases are TGTGCCAGCCGGGGCCCGGAAGGCACAGATACGCAGTATTTT. It translates to CASRGPEGTDTQYF.

The chain uses TRBV28 and TRBJ1-2; D is possibly TRBD1 (6 bases). V lost 4 bases and J lost 10, with 13 bases in between. This CDR3 has 12 residues. Looked up from germline, CDR1 is MDHEN and CDR2 is SYDVKM. This CDR3 is CASSSDSGSYTF. In DNA form, the CDR3 reads TGTGCCAGCAGTTCGGACAGTGGGTCCTACACCTTC.

The chain carries TRBV7-9 and TRBJ2-1; D unclear. The germline V gene has CDR1 SEHNR and CDR2 FQNEAQ (reference sequence). This CDR3 contains 15 residues. The V and J ends lost 2 bases and 0 bases respectively, with 8 bases between them. Written as DNA, the CDR3 is TGTGCCAGCAGCTTATCCAGGAGCTCCTACAATGAGCAGTTCTTC. This translates into CASSLSRSSYNEQFF. The variable domain in full, completed from reference TRBV7-9 and TRBJ2-1, reads DTGVSQNPRHKITKRGQNVTFRCDPISEHNRLYWYRQTLGQGPEFLTYFQNEAQLEKSRLLSDRFSAERPKGSFSTLEIQRTEQGDSAMYLCASSLSRSSYNEQFFGPGTRLTVL.

The chain carries TRBV5-1 and TRBJ2-1; D gene unclear. V lost 2 bases and J lost 7, with 13 bases in between. Germline V gene data show CDR1 as SGHRS and CDR2 as YFSETQ. The CDR3 extends over 14 amino acids. The CDR3 sequence: CASSLTGVENEQFF. DNA of the CDR3: TGCGCCAGCAGCTTAACTGGAGTGGAGAATGAGCAGTTCTTC.

The chain joins TRBV5-1 to TRBJ1-2; TRBD1 might be the D (5 bases). Trimming stripped 4 bases from V and 2 bases from J, with 18 bases between. The CDR3 loop spans 16 amino acids. Germline CDR1 and CDR2: SGHRS and YFSETQ. The CDR3 DNA is TGCGCCAGCAGCGTCGCTGGGGGAGGGGCGAACTATGGCTACACCTTC. It codes for CASSVAGGGANYGYTF.

The chain joins TRBV7-9 to TRBJ2-7; TRBD1 matches at 7 bases. CDR3 length: 14 amino acids. Losses at the gene ends were 5 bases for V and 2 bases for J; bases not matched to a gene: 6. Looked up from germline, CDR1 is SEHNR and CDR2 is FQNEAQ (reference sequence). This CDR3 reads CASSNRQGTYEQYF. Here the CDR3 DNA reads TGTGCCAGCAGCAACCGACAGGGTACCTACGAGCAGTACTTC.

This clone was picked up one time. The chain couples TRBV5-4 to TRBJ2-7; D gene uncertain. CDR3 size: 14 residues. CDR1 is SGHNT, CDR2 YYREEE, per germline (reference sequence). V lost 3 bases, J lost 3 bases, and 13 bases lay in between. The CDR3 loop is CASSSADGVYEQYF. The CDR3 DNA reads as TGTGCCAGCAGCTCAGCAGACGGAGTCTACGAGCAGTACTTC.

The V gene is TRBV5-4, the J gene TRBJ1-1, with TRBD1 identical over 10 bases. In germline, CDR1 is SGHNT, CDR2 YYREEE (reference sequence). Trimming took 4 bases from V and 3 from J; bases not matched to a gene: 12. The CDR3 is 17 residues long. The CDR3 bases are TGTGCCAGCAGCCAAGACCCGACAGGGGGCAAGGACACTGAAGCTTTCTTT. Protein sequence: CASSQDPTGGKDTEAFF.